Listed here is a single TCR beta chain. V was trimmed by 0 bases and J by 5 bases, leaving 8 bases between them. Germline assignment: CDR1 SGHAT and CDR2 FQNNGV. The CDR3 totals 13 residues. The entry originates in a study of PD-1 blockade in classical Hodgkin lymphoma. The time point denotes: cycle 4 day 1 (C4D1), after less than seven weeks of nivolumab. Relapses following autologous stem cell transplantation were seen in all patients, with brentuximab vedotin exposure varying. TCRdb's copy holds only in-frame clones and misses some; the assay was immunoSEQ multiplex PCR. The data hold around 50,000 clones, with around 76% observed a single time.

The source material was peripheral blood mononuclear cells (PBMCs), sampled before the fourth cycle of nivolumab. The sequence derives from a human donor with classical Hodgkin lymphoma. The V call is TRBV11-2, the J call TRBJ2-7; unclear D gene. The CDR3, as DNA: TGTGCCAGCAGCTTAGACCTTAACGACGAGCAGTACTTC. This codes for CASSLDLNDEQYF.